The 21 T cell receptor beta chains presented below share a single source sample, sequenced in a study of blood T cell repertoires in COVID-19. Assay used: immunoSEQ multiplex PCR; TCRdb lists only in-frame clones, some missing. Of about 170,000 clones listed, more than 70% are singletons. Sequencing was carried out using peripheral blood. These receptors all stem from a woman aged 70 to 79 who had recovered from COVID-19.

This sequence joins TRBV25-1 and TRBJ2-2; TRBD2 is a possible D gene (6 bases). CDR1 and CDR2 from the germline V gene are MGHDK and SYGVNS. Trimming shortened V by 8 bases and J by 1 base, and 11 bases separated the two germline ends. This CDR3 comprises 14 residues. CDR3 region: CASQGLMNTGELFF. The CDR3 DNA reads as TGTGCCAGCCAGGGACTGATGAACACCGGGGAGCTGTTTTTT.

The chain uses TRBV9 and TRBJ1-4, with D perhaps TRBD1 (6 bases). The CDR3 spans 14 residues. V shed 4 bases and J shed 8 bases, with 15 bases lying between them. The germline CDR1 and CDR2 sequences are SGDLS and YYNGEE. The CDR3 DNA is TGTGCCAGCAGCCCCGGCGGGGGGCGGGAAAAACTGTTTTTT. Translated, it gives CASSPGGGREKLFF.

The V and J genes are TRBV27 and TRBJ1-5; D is ambiguous. CDR1 MNHEY and CDR2 SMNVEV come from the germline V gene (reference sequence). The V end was cut by 5 bases, the J end by 2 bases, with 10 bases between. The CDR3 runs 14 residues. CDR3 loop: CASSPEFGNQPQHF. CDR3 nucleotides: TGTGCCAGCAGTCCCGAGTTTGGCAATCAGCCCCAGCATTTT.

The chain joins TRBV4-2 to TRBJ2-7; 9 positions agree with TRBD1. Unmatched junction bases numbered 7, after V lost 3 bases and J lost 1 base. The CDR3 spans 16 residues. CDR1 is LGHNA, CDR2 YNFKEQ, per germline. For the CDR3, the DNA is TGTGCCAGCAGCCACGAAACCGGGACAGGGTCCTACGAGCAGTACTTC. Its protein is CASSHETGTGSYEQYF.

The chain couples TRBV28 to TRBJ1-5, with 9 bases fitting TRBD1. Germline values: CDR1 MDHEN, CDR2 SYDVKM. This CDR3 comprises 15 residues. Losses at the gene ends were 7 bases for V and 3 bases for J; bases not matched to a gene: 7. This chain's CDR3 is CASTPGQGPNQPQHF. The CDR3 nucleotides read TGTGCCAGCACCCCGGGACAGGGACCCAATCAGCCCCAGCATTTT.

The rearrangement uses TRBV28 and TRBJ1-1; 7 bases map to TRBD1. V lost 4 bases to trimming and J lost 5 bases; unmatched junction nucleotides: 7. CDR1 is MDHEN and CDR2 is SYDVKM in the germline V gene. The CDR3 is made up of 14 amino acids. In DNA form, the CDR3 reads TGTGCCAGCAGTTCCCAGCCCAGGGGGACTGAAGCTTTCTTT. Protein product: CASSSQPRGTEAFF.

The chain carries TRBV5-1 and TRBJ1-1, with D uncertain. This CDR3 contains 14 residues. CDR1 SGHRS and CDR2 YFSETQ come from the germline V gene. Trimming pared 7 bases from V and 4 bases from J, leaving 17 bases between. CDR3 sequence reads: CASRLTGGSTEAFF. The CDR3 DNA is TGCGCCAGCCGCCTCACGGGAGGGAGCACTGAAGCTTTCTTT.

This chain links TRBV29-1 with TRBJ2-4, with D tentatively TRBD2 (6 bases). The CDR3 contains 15 residues. V was trimmed by 7 bases and J by 0 bases, leaving 16 bases between them. Germline lookup yields CDR1 SQVTM and CDR2 ANQGSEA. The CDR3 is CSARGSGVAKNIQYF. The CDR3 DNA reads TGCAGCGCGAGGGGTAGCGGTGTAGCCAAAAACATTCAGTACTTC.

The V call is TRBV28, the J call TRBJ2-7, with 7 bases fitting TRBD2. The V and J ends lost 7 bases and 12 bases, in that order; junction bases with no gene match: 9. This CDR3 is built from 11 residues. CDR1 MDHEN and CDR2 SYDVKM come from the germline V gene. The CDR3 loop reads CASMGGRGAYF. CDR3 coding DNA: TGTGCCAGCATGGGAGGGCGCGGGGCGTACTTC.

The V and J genes are TRBV4-1 and TRBJ1-5; D might be TRBD1 (6 bases). Trimming left V 1 base short and J 3 bases short, with 19 bases between. Germline values: CDR1 MGHRA, CDR2 YSYEKL. The CDR3 contains 18 residues. CDR3: CASSQGIGGGRDNQPQHF. The CDR3 region has the DNA TGCGCCAGCAGCCAAGGTATCGGCGGGGGCCGAGACAATCAGCCCCAGCATTTT.

This chain connects TRBV5-1 to TRBJ2-3; D is unclear. The CDR3 runs to 14 residues. Trimming stripped 1 base from V and 6 bases from J, with 12 bases between. Germline V CDR1 and CDR2: SGHRS, YFSETQ. CDR3 sequence reads: CASSLSSLMDTQYF. CDR3 sequence (DNA): TGCGCCAGCAGCTTGTCGAGTTTGATGGATACGCAGTATTTT.

J is TRBJ1-2 and V is TRBV30; no firm D call. With 0 bases removed from V and 0 bases from J, the gap between germline ends came to 5 bases. Germline CDR1 GTSNPN, CDR2 SVGIG (reference sequence). This CDR3 is 13 amino acids long. For the CDR3, the DNA is TGTGCCTGGAGTGTTAGCACTAACTATGGCTACACCTTC. Its translation: CAWSVSTNYGYTF.

This clone was counted a few times. This rearrangement joins TRBV7-2 to TRBJ1-5; 9 positions agree with TRBD1. The V and J ends lost 3 bases and 11 bases, in that order; junction bases with no gene match: 2. There are 12 residues in the CDR3. CDR1 SGHTA and CDR2 FQGNSA come from the germline V gene. The CDR3 sequence: CASSFWDRAQHF. In DNA, the CDR3 is TGTGCCAGCAGCTTCTGGGACAGGGCCCAGCATTTT.

The V gene is TRBV27, the J gene TRBJ1-1, with no clear D. V lost 8 bases and J 2 bases, leaving 15 bases between the germline ends. CDR1 MNHEY and CDR2 SMNVEV come from the germline V gene (reference sequence). The CDR3 extends over 14 amino acids. The CDR3 region has the DNA TGTGCCAGCTCCGGGAGGACCGACAACACTGAAGCTTTCTTT. Amino acid sequence: CASSGRTDNTEAFF.

This rearrangement joins TRBV9 to TRBJ2-2, with TRBD1 identical over 7 bases. Germline V gene sequence: CDR1 SGDLS, CDR2 YYNGEE. This CDR3 is built from 16 residues. V trimming: 4 bases; J trimming: 4 bases; junction bases outside the gene matches: 10. In DNA, the CDR3 is TGTGCCAGCAGCCCCCAACAGGGGAAGGCCACCGGGGAGCTGTTTTTT. As protein: CASSPQQGKATGELFF.

This chain connects TRBV11-2 to TRBJ2-1, with a tentative D call TRBD2 (7 bases). V lost 5 bases and J lost 2, with 10 bases in between. CDR1 and CDR2 (germline): SGHAT, FQNNGV. The CDR3 loop spans 14 amino acids. The CDR3: CASSPGGTYNEQFF. The CDR3 DNA reads TGTGCCAGCAGCCCGGGGGGCACCTACAATGAGCAGTTCTTC.

The chain uses TRBV6-5 and TRBJ1-5; TRBD1 matches at 8 bases. Germline lookup yields CDR1 MNHEY and CDR2 SVGAGI. This CDR3 is built from 12 residues. V lost 8 bases to trimming and J lost 6 bases; unmatched junction nucleotides: 3. CDR3 coding DNA: TGTGCCAGCGGCACAGGGGGTCAGCCCCAGCATTTT. It specifies CASGTGGQPQHF.

The V gene is TRBV4-1, the J gene TRBJ2-5; 13 bases fit TRBD2. The junction had 2 bases not matched to a gene; V was cut back by 2 bases and J by 2 bases. CDR3 length: 16 residues. CDR1 and CDR2 from the germline V gene are MGHRA and YSYEKL. CDR3 sequence (DNA): TGCGCCAGCAGCCAAACGGGACTAGCGGGACAAGAGACCCAGTACTTC. Its protein is CASSQTGLAGQETQYF.

The table lists this clone with a count of one. The V and J genes are TRBV28 and TRBJ2-1, with D tentatively TRBD1 (6 bases). This CDR3 comprises 15 residues. CDR1 and CDR2 (germline): MDHEN, SYDVKM. Between the trimmed V and J ends, which lost 10 bases and 6 bases, there was a span of 22 bases. CDR3 protein: CATRWPGQGSNEQFF. CDR3 coding DNA: TGTGCCACCAGGTGGCCAGGGCAGGGGAGCAATGAGCAGTTCTTC.

V and J are TRBV5-1 and TRBJ2-5; TRBD1 agrees at 10 bases. V lost 4 bases to trimming and J lost 2 bases; unmatched junction nucleotides: 5. CDR3 size: 15 residues. Germline loops: CDR1 SGHRS, CDR2 YFSETQ. The CDR3 reads CASSPLGQGQETQYF. Written as DNA, the CDR3 is TGCGCCAGCAGCCCCCTGGGACAGGGGCAAGAGACCCAGTACTTC.

This rearrangement joins TRBV5-1 to TRBJ1-1; 10 bases match TRBD1. The CDR3 totals 16 residues. Unmatched junction bases numbered 7, after V lost 5 bases and J lost 0 bases. Per germline, CDR1 SGHRS and CDR2 YFSETQ. The CDR3 DNA reads as TGCGCCAGCAGGAAGGACAGGGGGGCAATGAACACTGAAGCTTTCTTT. Translation: CASRKDRGAMNTEAFF.